These 12 T cell receptor beta chains were all obtained from the same sample, sequenced in a study of OX40 agonist ivuxolimab in advanced cancers. TCRdb's copy holds only in-frame clones and misses some; the assay was immunoSEQ multiplex PCR. The data hold 40,000 to 60,000 clones, with just under 95% observed a single time. Here the sequenced sample was CD4+ or CD8+ T cells sorted from blood, taken in a trial of the OX40 agonist ivuxolimab. The receptors were gathered from an adult with an advanced solid tumor such as melanoma, head and neck, liver or kidney cancer.

This chain links TRBV28 with TRBJ2-7; D might be TRBD2 (6 bases). Trimming cost V 6 bases and J 4 bases, with 19 bases left between them. Germline V CDR1 and CDR2: MDHEN, SYDVKM. The CDR3 is 15 residues long. CDR3 sequence: CASSTQRAIHYEQYF. The CDR3 nucleotides are TGTGCCAGCAGCACACAGCGGGCCATTCATTACGAGCAGTACTTC.

The chain links TRBV6-1 to TRBJ2-7, with 11 bases that match TRBD2. CDR1 and CDR2 (germline): MNHNS, SASEGT. The CDR3 totals 14 residues. The ends lost 4 bases at V and 3 bases at J; junction bases unmatched: 2. The CDR3 nucleotides read TGTGCCAGCAGTGTTCTAGCGGGGGGCTACGAGCAGTACTTC. This translates into CASSVLAGGYEQYF.

This clone has only a few counts. The genes are TRBV16 and TRBJ2-2; no clear D gene. The CDR3 sequence is 14 residues long. Trimming took off 3 bases at V and 5 bases at J, with 10 bases between the two ends. The V gene's germline CDR1 is KGHSY and CDR2 FQNENV. CDR3 protein: CASSHGVGTGELFF. CDR3 coding DNA: TGTGCCAGCAGCCATGGTGTGGGGACCGGGGAGCTGTTTTTT.

J is TRBJ1-2 and V is TRBV6-4; 9 bases are a match to TRBD1. The J segment lost 6 bases and the V segment lost 2 bases, leaving 10 bases of the junction unmatched. CDR3 length: 16 amino acids. The germline CDR1 and CDR2 sequences are MRHNA and SNTAGT. The chain's CDR3 is CASSDTPGQGVDGYTF. In DNA, the CDR3 is TGTGCCAGCAGTGACACACCGGGACAGGGTGTAGATGGCTACACCTTC.

This clone appeared a few times. J is TRBJ2-6 and V is TRBV28, with D possibly TRBD1 on 6 matching bases. The CDR3 consists of 16 residues. CDR1 is MDHEN, CDR2 SYDVKM, per germline. V was trimmed by 3 bases and J by 0 bases, leaving 9 bases between them. Here the CDR3 reads CASSLGHFSGANVLTF. DNA of the CDR3: TGTGCCAGCAGTTTGGGACATTTCTCTGGGGCCAACGTCCTGACTTTC.

The V gene is TRBV4-1, the J gene TRBJ2-2; D gene ambiguous. Germline V gene lookup returns CDR1 MGHRA and CDR2 YSYEKL. V was pared by 1 base and J by 4 bases, with 13 bases between. The CDR3 is 16 residues long. DNA of the CDR3: TGCGCCAGCAGCCAAGTCGCTATCCGGTCCACCGGGGAGCTGTTTTTT. Protein: CASSQVAIRSTGELFF.

This clone came up once. The chain couples TRBV28 to TRBJ2-2; D unclear. V was trimmed by 3 bases and J by 1 base, leaving 6 bases between them. The CDR3 is 14 amino acids. From germline, CDR1 is MDHEN and CDR2 SYDVKM. The CDR3 DNA reads as TGTGCCAGCAGTTTTGCGAGGAACACCGGGGAGCTGTTTTTT. This encodes CASSFARNTGELFF.

This chain joins TRBV6-5 and TRBJ2-7; tentatively, D is TRBD2 (6 bases). Trimming left V 4 bases short and J 3 bases short, with 19 bases between. The germline V gene has CDR1 MNHEY and CDR2 SVGAGI. There are 16 residues in the CDR3. CDR3 coding DNA: TGTGCCAGCAGTTCTAGGGCCAGACTAGGAAACTACGAGCAGTACTTC. This sequence encodes CASSSRARLGNYEQYF.

The chain combines TRBV27 with TRBJ2-3; 10 bases map to TRBD2. With 4 bases clipped from V and 1 base from J, the junction kept 8 bases outside the gene matches. The CDR3 length is 17 residues. Germline CDR1 and CDR2: MNHEY and SMNVEV (reference sequence). The CDR3: CASSSLIGLAGTDTQYF. CDR3 sequence (DNA): TGTGCCAGCAGTTCCCTCATCGGACTAGCGGGCACAGATACGCAGTATTTT.

The chain links TRBV28 to TRBJ1-1, with 10 bases identical to TRBD1. The germline V gene has CDR1 MDHEN and CDR2 SYDVKM. Trimming at V came to 6 bases and at J to 6 bases, leaving 7 bases not matched to a gene. The CDR3 runs 14 residues. In nucleotides, the CDR3 is TGTGCCAGCAGCGCCGACAGGGGGCGGGCTGAAGCTTTCTTT. It codes for CASSADRGRAEAFF.

The chain carries TRBV5-1 and TRBJ2-7, with 10 bases that match TRBD2. Germline CDR1 SGHRS, CDR2 YFSETQ. The trim removed 0 bases at V and 4 bases at J, leaving 4 bases unmatched. The CDR3 extends over 15 amino acids. The CDR3 nucleotides read TGCGCCAGCAGCTTGGCTAGCGGGAGTCGATACGAGCAGTACTTC. Amino acids: CASSLASGSRYEQYF.

V gene TRBV5-6 combines with J gene TRBJ2-7, with D perhaps matching TRBD1 (6 bases). Trimming stripped 4 bases from V and 2 bases from J, with 13 bases between. The CDR3 is 14 residues long. Germline V gene data show CDR1 as SGHDT and CDR2 as YYEEEE. CDR3 in DNA: TGTGCCAGCAGCCAGGGGACGGGGCCCTACGAGCAGTACTTC. It encodes CASSQGTGPYEQYF.